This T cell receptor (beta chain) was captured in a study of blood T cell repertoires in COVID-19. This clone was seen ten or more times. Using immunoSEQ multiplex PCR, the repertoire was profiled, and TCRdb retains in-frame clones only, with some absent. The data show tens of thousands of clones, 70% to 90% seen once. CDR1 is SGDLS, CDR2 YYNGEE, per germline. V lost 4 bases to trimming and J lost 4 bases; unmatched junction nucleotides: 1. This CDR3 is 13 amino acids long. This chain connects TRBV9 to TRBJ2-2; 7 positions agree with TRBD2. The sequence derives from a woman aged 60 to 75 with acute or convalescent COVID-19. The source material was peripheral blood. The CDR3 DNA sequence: TGTGCCAGCAGCCCGGGGGGCACCGGGGAGCTGTTTTTT. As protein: CASSPGGTGELFF.